The 26 T cell receptor beta chains listed next were all sequenced from one sample in a study of cytomegalovirus exposure and HLA in healthy donors. PCR employed 60 Vbeta and 13 Jbeta primers. TCRdb's copy holds only in-frame clones and misses some; the assay was immunoSEQ multiplex PCR. Of approximately 190,000 clones in the sample, around four fifths were seen once. The sample comprised PBMCs. The receptors come from a woman aged 50 to 60 in good health and CMV-seropositive.

The rearrangement links TRBV2 to TRBJ1-3, with TRBD1 as a possible D gene (5 bases). Germline-derived CDR1 and CDR2 are SNHLY and FYNNEI. This CDR3 contains 15 residues. The ends were cut back, 6 bases at V and 0 bases at J, with 12 bases in the middle. CDR3 coding DNA: TGTGCCAGCAGGGATACAGGCAGCTCTGGAAACACCATATATTTT. It codes for CASRDTGSSGNTIYF.

This sequence joins TRBV5-5 and TRBJ2-7; 10 nucleotides match TRBD2. Germline lookup yields CDR1 SGHKS and CDR2 YYEKEE (reference sequence). After removal of 5 bases from V and 4 bases from J, the junction contained 18 bases not matched to a gene. CDR3 length equals 18 residues. The CDR3 loop is CASSHDRAERGGFYEQYF. CDR3 bases: TGTGCCAGCAGTCACGACAGGGCCGAGCGGGGGGGTTTTTACGAGCAGTACTTC. The full variable domain, completed using reference TRBV5-5 and TRBJ2-7, is DAGVTQSPTHLIKTRGQQVTLRCSPISGHKSVSWYQQVLGQGPQFIFQYYEKEERGRGNFPDRFSARQFPNYSSELNVNALLLGDSALYLCASSHDRAERGGFYEQYFGPGTRLTVT.

The V and J genes are TRBV2 and TRBJ2-7; tentative D call: TRBD2 (6 bases). The germline V and J ends were trimmed by 5 bases and 2 bases, with 19 bases remaining between them. The germline CDR1 and CDR2 sequences are SNHLY and FYNNEI. The CDR3 is 16 residues long. The CDR3 loop reads CASSTRSGLHAYEQYF. In DNA form, the CDR3 reads TGTGCCAGCAGTACTAGGTCGGGACTCCACGCCTACGAGCAGTACTTC.

This rearrangement joins TRBV6-1 to TRBJ1-3; tentative D call: TRBD1 (5 bases). There are 13 residues in the CDR3. Germline V gene data show CDR1 as MNHNS and CDR2 as SASEGT. Trimming removed 8 bases at V and 0 bases at J, with 8 bases between. The CDR3 DNA sequence: TGTGCCAGCCGACAGAGCTCTGGAAACACCATATATTTT. As protein: CASRQSSGNTIYF.

This clone was recorded once. The chain links TRBV2 to TRBJ2-2; D perhaps matches TRBD1 (6 bases). The CDR3 has 14 residues. The V gene's germline CDR1 is SNHLY and CDR2 FYNNEI. V lost 6 bases and J lost 4, with 12 bases in between. CDR3 coding DNA: TGTGCCAGCAGGAGTTCAGGGGTCACCGGGGAGCTGTTTTTT. Amino acids: CASRSSGVTGELFF.

The V call is TRBV5-8, the J call TRBJ2-7, with D possibly matching TRBD1 (5 bases). Germline V CDR1 and CDR2: SGHTS, YDEGEE. Trimming stripped 4 bases from V and 3 bases from J, with 14 bases between. CDR3 length: 14 amino acids. Here the CDR3 DNA reads TGTGCCAGCAGCGTGGACCCCAGGGACTACGAGCAGTACTTC. Protein product: CASSVDPRDYEQYF.

There are a few counts of this clone. The CDR3 spells CATSRHPAGESYEQYF. DNA of the CDR3: TGTGCCACCAGCAGACACCCTGCGGGCGAATCCTACGAGCAGTACTTC. V usage is TRBV15 and J usage is TRBJ2-7; a weak D match, TRBD2 (5 bases). V lost 2 bases and J lost 1, with 15 bases in between. Germline CDR1 LNHNV, CDR2 YYDKDF (reference sequence). The CDR3 extends over 16 amino acids.

This chain uses TRBV19 with TRBJ2-4, with 9 bases aligning to TRBD1. CDR1 LNHDA and CDR2 SQIVND come from the germline V gene (reference sequence). The J segment lost 8 bases and the V segment lost 5 bases, leaving 10 bases of the junction unmatched. CDR3 size: 15 residues. Here the CDR3 reads CASSPPPGQGYIQYF. DNA for the CDR3: TGTGCCAGTAGTCCCCCCCCGGGACAGGGATACATTCAGTACTTC.

The rearrangement uses TRBV2 and TRBJ1-1; D not resolved. The CDR3 is 14 residues long. V lost 1 base and J lost 2, with 8 bases in between. Per the germline V gene, CDR1 is SNHLY and CDR2 is FYNNEI. CDR3 coding DNA: TGTGCCAGCAGTGAAGGACCGGGAAACACTGAAGCTTTCTTT. Its protein product is CASSEGPGNTEAFF.

Regarding this clone: The sample holds other DNA sequences that translate to the same CDR3. This chain connects TRBV7-6 to TRBJ1-1; 8 nucleotides line up with TRBD1. V lost 4 bases and J lost 5; bases outside the gene matches: 3. CDR1 is SGHVS, CDR2 FNYEAQ, per germline. The CDR3 is made up of 13 amino acids. The CDR3 is CASSSQGDTEAFF. The CDR3 DNA is TGTGCCAGCAGCTCACAGGGGGATACTGAAGCTTTCTTT.

This clone has just a few counts. The genes are TRBV16 and TRBJ1-1, with D unresolved. Between the trimmed V and J ends, which lost 6 bases and 0 bases, there was a span of 8 bases. This CDR3 spans 13 amino acids. CDR1 and CDR2 from the germline V gene are KGHSY and FQNENV. CDR3 in amino acids: CASRRTLNTEAFF. The CDR3, as DNA: TGTGCCAGCAGAAGGACTTTGAACACTGAAGCTTTCTTT.

V and J are TRBV11-3 and TRBJ1-5; 8 bases agree with TRBD1. CDR3 length: 15 residues. Germline V gene data show CDR1 as SGHNT and CDR2 as YENEEA. J gave up 0 bases and V 5 bases, and 3 bases lay outside the gene matches. The CDR3 is CASSPDRDSNQPQHF. CDR3 sequence (DNA): TGTGCCAGCAGCCCGGACAGGGATAGCAATCAGCCCCAGCATTTT.

The chain employs TRBV18 and TRBJ2-3; D is perhaps TRBD2 (6 bases). Germline CDR1 KGHSH, CDR2 LQKENI. This CDR3 comprises 15 residues. V was clipped by 3 bases and J by 0 bases, with 10 bases between them. The CDR3 DNA is TGTGCCAGCTCACCTACCGGGACTAGCACAGATACGCAGTATTTT. Translation: CASSPTGTSTDTQYF.

The V gene is TRBV5-1, the J gene TRBJ2-3; possibly TRBD2 for D (6 bases). This CDR3 contains 13 residues. In germline, CDR1 is SGHRS, CDR2 YFSETQ. The germline V and J ends were trimmed by 6 bases and 0 bases, with 8 bases remaining between them. CDR3 protein: CASTEGSTDTQYF. The CDR3 region has the DNA TGCGCCAGCACGGAGGGGAGCACAGATACGCAGTATTTT.

This clone is a singleton in its sample. The V gene is TRBV7-2, the J gene TRBJ1-4; maybe TRBD1 (5 bases). CDR1 and CDR2 (germline): SGHTA, FQGNSA. CDR3 size: 14 residues. With 7 bases removed from V and 10 bases from J, the gap between germline ends came to 19 bases. The CDR3 region is CASNQGGSFRKLFF. The CDR3 coding sequence is TGTGCCAGCAACCAGGGAGGATCCTTCCGAAAACTGTTTTTT. Supplemented by reference TRBV7-2 and TRBJ1-4, the full variable domain reads GAGVSQSPSNKVTEKGKDVELRCDPISGHTALYWYRQSLGQGLEFLIYFQGNSAPDKSGLPSDRFSAERTGGSVSTLTIQRTQQEDSAVYLCASNQGGSFRKLFFGSGTQLSVL.

The V call is TRBV29-1, the J call TRBJ1-2; D is unclear. CDR1 SQVTM and CDR2 ANQGSEA come from the germline V gene. The V end lost 0 bases, the J end lost 8 bases, and 16 bases lay between the germline ends. The CDR3 contains 14 residues. The CDR3 nucleotides are TGCAGCGTTGAAGATAAAGACCCCTCGGGAGGCTACACCTTC. Protein sequence: CSVEDKDPSGGYTF.

The CDR3 is CASSSTGAYEQYF. CDR3 DNA sequence: TGTGCCAGCAGTTCTACAGGGGCCTACGAGCAGTACTTC. The rearrangement uses TRBV28 and TRBJ2-7; 7 bases match TRBD1. This CDR3 has 13 amino acids. CDR1 and CDR2 from the germline V gene are MDHEN and SYDVKM. The J segment lost 2 bases and the V segment lost 4 bases, leaving 2 bases of the junction unmatched.

The V call is TRBV19, the J call TRBJ2-2, with TRBD1 matching over 10 bases. J lost 4 bases, V lost 3 bases, and 11 bases had no gene match. Per germline, CDR1 LNHDA and CDR2 SQIVND (reference sequence). CDR3 length: 18 residues. The CDR3 DNA follows: TGTGCCAGTAGTATGGTTTCCGGGACAGGGGCCTTCACCGGGGAGCTGTTTTTT. Its protein product is CASSMVSGTGAFTGELFF.

To note about this clone: One end of the junction is discordant with germline, which a read error may explain. V gene TRBV27 combines with J gene TRBJ2-6; D may be TRBD1 (5 bases). Germline V gene sequence: CDR1 MNHEY, CDR2 SMNVEV (reference sequence). There are 14 residues in the CDR3. The CDR3 sequence is CASSSRNGANGLTF. DNA of the CDR3: TGTGCCAGCAGTTCTAGGAATGGGGCCAACGGCCTGACTTTC.

This clone was recorded once. The chain combines TRBV18 with TRBJ1-3; possibly TRBD1 for D (5 bases). V gave up 6 bases and J gave up 0 bases, with 15 bases separating them. This CDR3 contains 16 residues. Germline V gives CDR1 KGHSH, CDR2 LQKENI. CDR3 nucleotides: TGTGCCAGCTCGGCGGCCGGGACTTTCTCTGGAAACACCATATATTTT. Protein: CASSAAGTFSGNTIYF.

The gene calls are TRBV25-1 and TRBJ2-5; 12 nucleotides agree with TRBD1. The CDR3 spans 16 residues. The J segment lost 4 bases and the V segment lost 4 bases, leaving 7 bases of the junction unmatched. Germline V CDR1 and CDR2: MGHDK, SYGVNS. The CDR3 DNA sequence: TGTGCCAGCAGTGGACGGGGGACAGGGGGCCCAGAGACCCAGTACTTC. Translated, it gives CASSGRGTGGPETQYF.

This CDR3 reads CASSFGQGPFYEQYF. The CDR3 DNA reads as TGTGCCAGCAGCTTTGGGCAGGGCCCTTTCTACGAGCAGTACTTC. The V call is TRBV11-2, the J call TRBJ2-7, with D possibly TRBD1 on 5 matching bases. V gave up 3 bases and J gave up 3 bases, with 15 bases separating them. Per germline, CDR1 SGHAT and CDR2 FQNNGV. The CDR3 is 15 residues long.

The chain couples TRBV19 to TRBJ2-7; weak D call: TRBD2 (6 bases). Germline loops: CDR1 LNHDA, CDR2 SQIVND (reference sequence). V was clipped by 4 bases and J by 4 bases, with 14 bases between them. The CDR3 has 14 residues. The CDR3 coding sequence is TGTGCCAGTAGTACAGCCGGAGGGCGTTACGAGCAGTACTTC. It codes for CASSTAGGRYEQYF.

This chain joins TRBV5-8 and TRBJ2-2, with 7 bases aligning to TRBD1. J was trimmed by 6 bases and V by 1 base; bases with no gene match: 9. The CDR3 is 16 amino acids. From germline, CDR1 is SGHTS and CDR2 YDEGEE. CDR3 amino acids: CASSLIRTGVPGELFF. The CDR3 DNA is TGTGCCAGCAGCTTGATAAGAACAGGGGTGCCCGGGGAGCTGTTTTTT.

The V call is TRBV10-3, the J call TRBJ1-2; TRBD1 aligns across 8 bases. With V trimmed by 2 bases and J by 8 bases, 7 bases remained unmatched. The CDR3 runs 14 residues. Germline CDR1 reads ENHRY; CDR2 reads SYGVKD. DNA of the CDR3: TGTGCCATCAGTGAGATCAGGGGGCAAGGCGGCTACACCTTC. It specifies CAISEIRGQGGYTF.

The chain joins TRBV7-9 to TRBJ1-2, with TRBD1 matching 10 bases. J gave up 5 bases and V 4 bases, and 7 bases lay outside the gene matches. From germline, CDR1 is SEHNR and CDR2 FQNEAQ (reference sequence). This CDR3 comprises 15 residues. CDR3 nucleotide sequence: TGTGCCAGCAGCTCACCCGGGACAGGGGAATATGGCTACACCTTC. This gives the protein CASSSPGTGEYGYTF. The whole variable domain, remainder taken from reference TRBV7-9 and TRBJ1-2, is DTGVSQNPRHKITKRGQNVTFRCDPISEHNRLYWYRQTLGQGPEFLTYFQNEAQLEKSRLLSDRFSAERPKGSFSTLEIQRTEQGDSAMYLCASSSPGTGEYGYTFGSGTRLTVV.